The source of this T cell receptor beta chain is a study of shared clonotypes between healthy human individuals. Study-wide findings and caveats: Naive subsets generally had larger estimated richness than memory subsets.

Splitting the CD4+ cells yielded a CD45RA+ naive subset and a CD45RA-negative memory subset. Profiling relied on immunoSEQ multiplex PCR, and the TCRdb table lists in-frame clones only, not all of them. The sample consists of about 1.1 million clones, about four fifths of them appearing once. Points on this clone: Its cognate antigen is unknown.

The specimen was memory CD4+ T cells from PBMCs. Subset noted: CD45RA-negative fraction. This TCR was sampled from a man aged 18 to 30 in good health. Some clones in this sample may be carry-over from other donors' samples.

The CDR3 sequence: CASSRGTSGSSSYEQYF. The CDR3 DNA is TGTGCCAGCAGTCGCGGGACTAGCGGGTCTAGCTCCTACGAGCAGTACTTC. V gene TRBV27 combines with J gene TRBJ2-5; the match to TRBD2 covers 12 bases. The end of the DNA is better explained by TRBJ2-7, so the J call may be wrong. CDR1 and CDR2 (germline): MNHEY, SMNVEV (reference sequence). The CDR3 consists of 17 residues.